The entry below describes one TCR beta chain. Membership in each cohort depended on participant-reported clinical history. The source of the sample is a study of blood T cell repertoires in COVID-19. Study-wide background: Sites across the United States, Italy and Spain contributed samples from acute and convalescent COVID-19.

Data came from immunoSEQ multiplex PCR; TCRdb stores just in-frame clones and leaves some out. The data hold about 210,000 clones, with 88% observed a single time. Germline V gene data show CDR1 as PRHDT and CDR2 as FYEKMQ (reference sequence). CDR3 length: 15 residues. The V and J ends lost 5 bases and 0 bases, in that order; junction bases with no gene match: 5. The sequence came from a woman in her forties with acute COVID-19. The rearrangement uses TRBV13 and TRBJ2-3; 7 bases map to TRBD2. The sample taken for sequencing was PBMCs or T cells enriched from blood (not recorded which). This CDR3 is CASSPSGPSTDTQYF. The CDR3 DNA follows: TGTGCCAGCAGCCCTAGCGGACCTAGCACAGATACGCAGTATTTT.